These T cell receptor beta chains were read from a single sample in a study of cytomegalovirus exposure and HLA in healthy donors. The protocol was immunoSEQ multiplex PCR, while the TCRdb copy is restricted to in-frame clones and leaves out a portion. The sample shows roughly 120,000 clones, under 80% of them seen only once. Sequencing used PBMCs. Receptor source: a woman aged 50 to 65 in good health and CMV-seropositive. Both conserved end residues are part of each CDR3. A D gene is named only where the DNA matches it firmly. Size tells how often a clone was seen (once, few, many) or the class of an expanded clone, and some rows leave it out.

cdr3_aa	cdr3_nt	v_call	d_call	clone_size	j_call
CASSWGRGASETNEKLFF	TGTGCCAGCAGCTGGGGCCGGGGGGCATCGGAAACTAATGAAAAACTGTTTTTT	TRBV7-2	.	.	TRBJ1-4
CASSPPRLTGEQYF	TGTGCCAGCAGCCCCCCCAGACTGACAGGCGAGCAGTACTTC	TRBV7-9	.	.	TRBJ2-7
CASSLRQGNGEQYF	TGTGCCAGCAGCCTAAGACAGGGGAACGGCGAGCAGTACTTC	TRBV5-6	TRBD1	.	TRBJ2-7
CASSVRQGGTEAFF	TGTGCCAGCAGCGTACGACAGGGTGGGACTGAAGCTTTCTTT	TRBV9	TRBD1	.	TRBJ1-1
CASSPPGGDHEQYF	TGTGCCAGCTCACCACCCGGGGGGGACCACGAGCAGTACTTC	TRBV18	TRBD2	.	TRBJ2-7
CSSGGVTDTQYF	TGTTCCAGCGGGGGGGTAACAGATACGCAGTATTTT	TRBV7-9	TRBD2	.	TRBJ2-3
CASSQAVSREQYF	TGTGCCAGCAGCCAAGCTGTAAGCCGCGAGCAGTACTTC	TRBV4-2	.	.	TRBJ2-7
CASSLTSGDTYEQYF	TGTGCCAGCAGCTTAACTAGCGGGGATACCTACGAGCAGTACTTC	TRBV7-3	TRBD2	few	TRBJ2-7
CASRLTSGTSGRQLTDTQYF	TGTGCCAGCAGACTCACTTCCGGGACTAGCGGGAGGCAACTCACAGATACGCAGTATTTT	TRBV2	TRBD2	once	TRBJ2-3
CASSLKRGGTDEAFF	TGTGCCAGCAGCTTAAAGCGGGGGGGGACAGACGAAGCTTTCTTT	TRBV7-2	TRBD1	.	TRBJ1-1
CASSPMAGVTDTQYF	TGTGCCAGCTCACCAATGGCGGGGGTCACAGATACGCAGTATTTT	TRBV18	TRBD2	few	TRBJ2-3
CASSFTTETDTQYF	TGCGCCAGCAGCTTCACCACAGAAACAGATACGCAGTATTTT	TRBV5-1	.	.	TRBJ2-3
CASSSGQGRNLNTEAFF	TGTGCCAGCAGTTCCGGACAGGGGCGCAATTTGAACACTGAAGCTTTCTTT	TRBV27	TRBD1	few	TRBJ1-1
CASSFLGQGAGSPLHF	TGCGCCAGCAGCTTCCTCGGACAGGGGGCGGGTTCACCCCTCCACTTT	TRBV5-1	TRBD1	.	TRBJ1-6
CASSQGRGTRGYEQYF	TGCGCCAGCAGCCAAGGGCGGGGGACTAGGGGCTACGAGCAGTACTTC	TRBV4-1	TRBD2	.	TRBJ2-7
CASSLGRRPREHEQYF	TGCGCCAGCAGCTTGGGGCGCCGTCCGAGGGAGCACGAGCAGTACTTC	TRBV5-1	.	.	TRBJ2-7
CAETGKGGYGYTF	TGTGCCGAGACCGGGAAGGGTGGCTATGGCTACACCTTC	TRBV2	.	few	TRBJ1-2
CASSLPVWNEKLFF	TGTGCCAGCAGTCTACCGGTCTGGAATGAAAAACTGTTTTTT	TRBV28	.	.	TRBJ1-4
CASSQDLAVPGYTF	TGCGCCAGCAGCCAAGATTTAGCGGTCCCGGGCTACACCTTC	TRBV4-3	.	.	TRBJ1-2
CASSSLGVAANVLTF	TGTGCCAGTAGTTCCTTAGGGGTAGCGGCCAACGTCCTGACTTTC	TRBV19	.	.	TRBJ2-6
CASSLGAGGGDEKLFF	TGTGCCAGCAGCTTAGGGGCAGGGGGCGGTGATGAAAAACTGTTTTTT	TRBV7-9	TRBD1	few	TRBJ1-4
CASSEGFRGSNQPQHF	TGTGCCAGCAGTGAAGGGTTCAGGGGCAGCAATCAGCCCCAGCATTTT	TRBV2	.	few	TRBJ1-5
CASSPFGTGSGNTIYF	TGCGCCAGCAGCCCGTTCGGGACAGGGTCAGGAAACACCATATATTTT	TRBV5-1	TRBD1	.	TRBJ1-3
CSVLQGIGNTIYF	TGCAGCGTGCTACAGGGAATCGGAAACACCATATATTTT	TRBV29-1	.	.	TRBJ1-3
CASSSWTDYEQYF	TGTGCCAGCAGCTCATGGACTGATTACGAGCAGTACTTC	TRBV5-8	.	.	TRBJ2-7
CASSPLEGDTQYF	TGTGCCAGCAGCCCCCTGGAGGGAGATACGCAGTATTTT	TRBV7-2	.	.	TRBJ2-3
CASSLEIQKDEAFF	TGTGCCAGCAGCTTGGAAATACAGAAAGACGAAGCTTTCTTT	TRBV5-4	.	once	TRBJ1-1
CASREGTGGSYEQYF	TGTGCCAGCAGAGAAGGGACAGGGGGATCCTACGAGCAGTACTTC	TRBV6-1	TRBD1	.	TRBJ2-7
CAISESEAVRRVNSPLHF	TGTGCCATCAGTGAGTCGGAAGCGGTGAGGCGGGTTAATTCACCCCTCCACTTT	TRBV10-3	.	once	TRBJ1-6
CASSLGQGRNEQFF	TGTGCCAGCTCACTAGGACAGGGTCGCAATGAGCAGTTCTTC	TRBV18	TRBD1	.	TRBJ2-1
CASSPGGMPAFF	TGTGCCAGCAGCCCCGGCGGAATGCCTGCTTTCTTT	TRBV7-9	.	few	TRBJ1-1
CASSKEAGGTEAFF	TGTGCCAGCAGCAAAGAAGCAGGGGGCACTGAAGCTTTCTTT	TRBV21-1	.	once	TRBJ1-1